The 28 T cell receptor beta chains listed next were all sequenced from one sample in a study of shared clonotypes between healthy human individuals. The repertoire was sequenced with immunoSEQ multiplex PCR; TCRdb's copy has only in-frame clones and lacks some. Of about 2.4 million clones in the sample, 90% to 95% were seen once. The sample taken for sequencing was naive CD4+ T cells sorted from blood. As for subset: CD45RA+ positively selected. The receptors originated from a man aged 18 to 29 in good health.

The chain couples TRBV7-9 to TRBJ2-5; D possibly matches TRBD1 or TRBD2 (6 bases each). The CDR3 is 12 amino acids. V shed 5 bases and J shed 10 bases, with 14 bases lying between them. Germline CDR1 and CDR2: SEHNR and FQNEAQ (reference sequence). CDR3 DNA: TGTGCCAGCAGCCCCATAGAGGGGGGCCAGTACTTC. Residues: CASSPIEGGQYF. Looking up the rest from reference TRBV7-9 and TRBJ2-5 gives the full variable domain: DTGVSQNPRHKITKRGQNVTFRCDPISEHNRLYWYRQTLGQGPEFLTYFQNEAQLEKSRLLSDRFSAERPKGSFSTLEIQRTEQGDSAMYLCASSPIEGGQYFGPGTRLLVL.

This clone has just one count. The rearrangement uses TRBV6-1 and TRBJ1-5, with no clear D. V lost 8 bases and J 7 bases, leaving 18 bases between the germline ends. Per germline, CDR1 MNHNS and CDR2 SASEGT. The CDR3 consists of 14 residues. The CDR3 loop reads CASSSPPNEQPQHF. For the CDR3, the DNA is TGTGCCAGCTCGAGCCCCCCCAACGAACAGCCCCAGCATTTT.

This clone occurred once. The junction departs from germline at one end; a sequencing error may be responsible. This chain links TRBV7-7 with TRBJ1-1; D not certain. Germline lookup yields CDR1 SSHAT and CDR2 FNYEAQ (reference sequence). This CDR3 spans 14 amino acids. CDR3 amino acids: CASSLAGEGTEAFF. The CDR3 DNA reads as TGTGCTAGCAGCTTAGCGGGCGAAGGGACTGAAGCTTTCTTT.

On this clone itself: The same CDR3 also results from other DNA sequences found in this sample. V gene TRBV5-4 combines with J gene TRBJ1-2; D gene unclear. Germline CDR1 SGHNT, CDR2 YYREEE (reference sequence). This CDR3 spans 13 amino acids. Trimming removed 0 bases from V and 1 base from J, with 4 bases in between. CDR3 loop: CASSLASNYGYTF. The CDR3 DNA is TGTGCCAGCAGCTTGGCCAGTAACTATGGCTACACCTTC.

The CDR3 DNA is TGTGCCAGCAGTGCGCCAATCAGGGAAAGGTTATTATCGACTAATGAAAAACTGTTTTTT. Amino acids: CASSAPIRERLLSTNEKLFF. This rearrangement joins TRBV28 to TRBJ1-4; tentative D call: TRBD1 (5 bases). V was cut by 5 bases and J by 2 bases, with 27 bases left in between. The CDR3 totals 20 residues. Per the germline V gene, CDR1 is MDHEN and CDR2 is SYDVKM.

This clone was picked up one time. The rearrangement uses TRBV11-2 and TRBJ2-3, with 7 bases matching TRBD2. V lost 1 base to trimming and J lost 0 bases; unmatched junction nucleotides: 10. Germline lookup yields CDR1 SGHAT and CDR2 FQNNGV. The CDR3 covers 18 residues. CDR3 DNA: TGTGCCAGCAGCTTAGCCCAGCGGGGTGGTTGGAGCACAGATACGCAGTATTTT. Protein: CASSLAQRGGWSTDTQYF.

V gene TRBV4-1 combines with J gene TRBJ2-3, with D perhaps matching TRBD2 (6 bases). The CDR3 length is 14 residues. Trimming removed 0 bases at V and 9 bases at J, with 13 bases between. CDR1 and CDR2 (germline): MGHRA, YSYEKL. Here the CDR3 DNA reads TGCGCCAGCAGCCAAGACCCTGTGGGGGGAACGCAGTATTTT. This sequence encodes CASSQDPVGGTQYF.

The chain combines TRBV7-3 with TRBJ2-3, with 9 bases fitting TRBD2. Germline CDR1 SGHTA, CDR2 FQGTGA. Trimming removed 2 bases from V and 2 bases from J; junction bases left unmatched: 8. The CDR3 has 17 amino acids. DNA of the CDR3: TGTGCCAGCAGCTTAGGTAGCGGGGGTCCTACCACAGATACGCAGTATTTT. Translating gives CASSLGSGGPTTDTQYF. Variable domain in full (rest from reference TRBV7-3 and TRBJ2-3): GAGVSQTPSNKVTEKGKYVELRCDPISGHTALYWYRQSLGQGPEFLIYFQGTGAADDSGLPNDRFFAVRPEGSVSTLKIQRTERGDSAVYLCASSLGSGGPTTDTQYFGPGTRLTVL.

The rearrangement joins TRBV11-2 to TRBJ2-5, with 7 bases that match TRBD2. Trimming cost V 2 bases and J 6 bases; bases outside gene matches: 6. The CDR3 extends over 14 amino acids. Germline V gene data show CDR1 as SGHAT and CDR2 as FQNNGV. CDR3 protein: CASSLSRGSQTQYF. CDR3 nucleotide sequence: TGTGCCAGCAGCTTATCCCGCGGGAGTCAGACCCAGTACTTC.

This clone was detected only a few times. This sample also contains other DNA sequences that code for the same CDR3. This chain uses TRBV6-5 with TRBJ1-1, with D unresolved. V lost 2 bases and J 1 base, leaving 8 bases between the germline ends. The CDR3 covers 14 residues. The V gene's germline CDR1 is MNHEY and CDR2 SVGAGI. CDR3 DNA: TGTGCCAGCAGTTACCGAACTGGGAACACTGAAGCTTTCTTT. Translated, it gives CASSYRTGNTEAFF.

V and J are TRBV27 and TRBJ2-1; 7 nucleotides agree with TRBD2. Unmatched junction bases numbered 5, after V lost 6 bases and J lost 9 bases. The CDR3 runs to 12 residues. Germline CDR1 MNHEY, CDR2 SMNVEV (reference sequence). CDR3 loop: CASRWEGGEQFF. CDR3 bases: TGTGCCAGCAGATGGGAGGGAGGTGAGCAGTTCTTC.

The V and J genes are TRBV28 and TRBJ2-3, with 9 bases lining up with TRBD1. Germline trimming cut 5 bases from V and 5 bases from J; bases unmatched to any gene: 5. Germline V CDR1 and CDR2: MDHEN, SYDVKM. The CDR3 spans 14 residues. The CDR3 here is CASSKQGAGDTQYF. Here the CDR3 DNA reads TGTGCCAGCAGTAAACAGGGGGCTGGAGATACGCAGTATTTT.

This chain links TRBV5-4 with TRBJ2-1, with TRBD2 matching 10 bases. The CDR3 is 16 residues long. V gave up 4 bases and J gave up 4 bases; unmatched junction bases: 8. The germline gives CDR1 SGHNT, CDR2 YYREEE (reference sequence). CDR3 nucleotides: TGTGCCAGCAGCCCCAGAGCGGGAGGGTTATACAATGAGCAGTTCTTC. Protein sequence: CASSPRAGGLYNEQFF.

About this clone: The junction shows a germline mismatch at one end, possibly a read error. The sample holds other DNA sequences that translate to the same CDR3. The chain recombines TRBV10-3 with TRBJ1-4, with D maybe TRBD1 (5 bases). The germline gives CDR1 ENHRY, CDR2 SYGVKD. The CDR3 runs 15 residues. CDR3 residues: CAISESGATNEKLFF. DNA of the CDR3: TGTGCCATCAGTGAGTCTGGGGCAACGAATGAAAAACTGTTTTTT.

V and J are TRBV19 and TRBJ2-7; TRBD1 is a possible D gene (5 bases). The V end lost 5 bases, the J end lost 2 bases, and 16 bases lay between the germline ends. Germline V gene sequence: CDR1 LNHDA, CDR2 SQIVND (reference sequence). CDR3 length equals 15 residues. The CDR3 nucleotides are TGTGCCAGTAGTTATACCAGGGTCCCGCCCTACGAGCAGTACTTC. This encodes CASSYTRVPPYEQYF. Complete variable domain (other parts from reference TRBV19 and TRBJ2-7): DGGITQSPKYLFRKEGQNVTLSCEQNLNHDAMYWYRQDPGQGLRLIYYSQIVNDFQKGDIAEGYSVSREKKESFPLTVTSAQKNPTAFYLCASSYTRVPPYEQYFGPGTRLTVT.

The chain recombines TRBV28 with TRBJ2-3; unclear D gene. In germline, CDR1 is MDHEN, CDR2 SYDVKM. This CDR3 contains 13 residues. Between the trimmed V and J ends, which lost 4 bases and 2 bases, there was a span of 7 bases. CDR3 amino acids: CASSSADTDTQYF. In DNA form, the CDR3 reads TGTGCCAGCAGTTCAGCAGACACAGATACGCAGTATTTT.

The chain joins TRBV5-1 to TRBJ2-5; 7 bases match TRBD1. The J call is in doubt because the DNA end fits TRBJ2-7 better. The CDR3 covers 15 residues. Germline V gene data show CDR1 as SGHRS and CDR2 as YFSETQ. CDR3 loop: CASSPRTGFSDEQYF. CDR3 sequence (DNA): TGCGCCAGCAGCCCGAGGACAGGATTTTCTGACGAGCAGTACTTC.

This chain links TRBV20-1 with TRBJ2-1; no clear D. This CDR3 spans 10 amino acids. The V end lost 5 bases, the J end lost 10 bases, and 9 bases lay between the germline ends. Per germline, CDR1 DFQATT and CDR2 SNEGSKA (reference sequence). CDR3: CSAWTLEQFF. CDR3 sequence (DNA): TGCAGTGCTTGGACCCTGGAGCAGTTCTTC.

The CDR3 protein is CASKPGGPYEQYF. The CDR3 bases are TGTGCCAGCAAACCGGGGGGGCCCTACGAGCAGTACTTC. The rearrangement uses TRBV6-7 and TRBJ2-7, with TRBD2 matching over 8 bases. TRBV6-7 is noted as an ORF with a role that remains uncertain. The trim removed 7 bases at V and 2 bases at J, leaving 4 bases unmatched. The CDR3 spans 13 residues.

The chain joins TRBV19 to TRBJ1-5; no clear D. CDR3 size: 17 residues. Trimming left V 2 bases short and J 3 bases short, with 17 bases between. In germline, CDR1 is LNHDA, CDR2 SQIVND (reference sequence). CDR3 residues: CASSISGGGRLNQPQHF. DNA of the CDR3: TGTGCCAGTAGTATATCCGGTGGAGGGCGACTCAATCAGCCCCAGCATTTT.

This chain links TRBV6-5 with TRBJ1-6; D is unresolved. The V gene's germline CDR1 is MNHEY and CDR2 SVGAGI. CDR3 length: 13 residues. Trimming stripped 7 bases from V and 7 bases from J, with 11 bases between. CDR3 nucleotide sequence: TGTGCCAGCACAAGTGGGCCGAATTCACCCCTCCACTTT. Amino acids: CASTSGPNSPLHF.

This chain connects TRBV6-6 to TRBJ1-2; 7 bases map to TRBD1. This CDR3 is 14 amino acids long. Germline assignment: CDR1 MNHNY and CDR2 SVGAGI (reference sequence). J gave up 5 bases and V 5 bases, and 8 bases lay outside the gene matches. CDR3 protein: CASSQQGNPYGYTF. DNA for the CDR3: TGTGCCAGCAGTCAACAGGGGAACCCGTATGGCTACACCTTC.

This clone turned up a few times. The chain is built from TRBV6-5 and TRBJ1-5; possible D gene TRBD1, 5 bases. The V end was cut by 10 bases, the J end by 7 bases, with 17 bases between. Germline lookup yields CDR1 MNHEY and CDR2 SVGAGI. The CDR3 runs 13 residues. The CDR3 sequence is CATKGGASQPQHF. The DNA for the CDR3 is TGTGCCACCAAGGGCGGGGCAAGCCAGCCCCAGCATTTT.

The chain has TRBV11-2 and TRBJ2-1, with TRBD2 identical over 7 bases. V dropped 3 bases and J dropped 3; count of bases not matched to a gene: 2. CDR3 size: 14 residues. CDR1 is SGHAT and CDR2 is FQNNGV in the germline V gene. The CDR3 bases are TGTGCCAGCAGCTTGACTAGCAGCTACAATGAGCAGTTCTTC. It specifies CASSLTSSYNEQFF. Full variable domain (remainder filled in from reference TRBV11-2 and TRBJ2-1): EAGVAQSPRYKIIEKRQSVAFWCNPISGHATLYWYQQILGQGPKLLIQFQNNGVVDDSQLPKDRFSAERLKGVDSTLKIQPAKLEDSAVYLCASSLTSSYNEQFFGPGTRLTVL.

The rearrangement uses TRBV18 and TRBJ2-1; a weak D match, TRBD1 (6 bases). V gave up 4 bases and J gave up 0 bases, with 10 bases separating them. This CDR3 region has 15 residues. CDR1 KGHSH and CDR2 LQKENI come from the germline V gene. CDR3 in DNA: TGTGCCAGCTCACTACAAGGGGGCTCCTACAATGAGCAGTTCTTC. It codes for CASSLQGGSYNEQFF.

The rearrangement joins TRBV18 to TRBJ2-1; TRBD2 is a possible D gene (6 bases). CDR3 length equals 15 residues. V lost 3 bases to trimming and J lost 5 bases, with 14 bases between them. CDR1 KGHSH and CDR2 LQKENI come from the germline V gene. The DNA for the CDR3 is TGTGCCAGCTCACCCGCCGGGACTCCTAACAATGAGCAGTTCTTC. This translates into CASSPAGTPNNEQFF.

This chain links TRBV15 with TRBJ2-7; no firm D call. Germline CDR1 is LNHNV and CDR2 is YYDKDF (reference sequence). The CDR3 totals 14 residues. V was shortened by 0 bases and J by 4 bases, with 10 bases between the two germline ends. The CDR3 DNA reads TGTGCCACCAGCAGAGAGTATTCGACATACGAGCAGTACTTC. This sequence encodes CATSREYSTYEQYF.

CDR3 protein: CASSPPDRVYGYTF. CDR3 bases: TGTGCCAGCAGCCCTCCGGACAGGGTTTATGGCTACACCTTC. This chain connects TRBV11-2 to TRBJ1-2; 8 nucleotides agree with TRBD1. The CDR3 is made up of 14 amino acids. CDR1 and CDR2 from the germline V gene are SGHAT and FQNNGV. With 5 bases clipped from V and 5 bases from J, the junction kept 7 bases outside the gene matches.